Following are 22 T cell receptor beta chains from one sample sequenced in a study of response to subunit inactivated influenza vaccine. From the RT-PCR reads, TCRdb called clonotypes with MiXCR, one entry per CDR3 protein. The data contain about 830,000 distinct CDR3 sequences, about 18% of them singletons. This specimen was PBMCs from blood, taken 5 to 6 days after vaccination. The receptors originated from a man aged 45-65 years who received an inactivated influenza vaccine.

This clonotype was detected only a few times. V usage is TRBV18 and J usage is TRBJ1-5; D perhaps matches TRBD1 (5 bases). The V gene's germline CDR1 is KGHSH and CDR2 LQKENI. This CDR3 comprises 16 residues. The germline V and J ends were trimmed by 0 bases and 2 bases, with 11 bases remaining between them. The CDR3 is CASSPPGGAGNQPQHF. CDR3 sequence (DNA): TGTGCCAGCTCACCACCGGGTGGGGCTGGCAATCAGCCCCAGCATTTT.

This clonotype was picked up a small number of times. The rearrangement uses TRBV10-3 and TRBJ2-3; TRBD2 matches at 12 bases. Germline CDR1 reads ENHRY; CDR2 reads SYGVKD. The CDR3 spans 13 residues. V was pared by 7 bases and J by 6 bases, with 2 bases of the junction left unmatched. The CDR3, as DNA: TGTGCCATCACAGGACTAGCGGGGGATACGCAGTATTTT. Its translation is CAITGLAGDTQYF.

CDR3: CASSLGTIYTGELFF. DNA for the CDR3: TGTGCCAGCAGCTTGGGGACAATCTACACCGGGGAGCTGTTTTTT. The rearrangement uses TRBV5-6 and TRBJ2-2; possible D gene TRBD1, 5 bases. Germline CDR1 is SGHDT and CDR2 is YYEEEE. With 0 bases removed from V and 3 bases from J, the gap between germline ends came to 9 bases. CDR3 length: 15 residues.

V is TRBV12-3 or TRBV12-4 and J is TRBJ1-6; unclear D gene. V was cut by 6 bases and J by 7 bases, with 10 bases left in between. This CDR3 comprises 13 residues. The CDR3 protein is CASRPILNSPLHF. In DNA form, the CDR3 reads TGTGCCAGCAGGCCCATATTGAATTCACCCCTCCACTTT.

The chain has TRBV5-5 and TRBJ2-5; no definite D call. Trimming pared 6 bases from V and 1 base from J, leaving 10 bases between. The CDR3 runs to 13 residues. Germline V gene data show CDR1 as SGHKS and CDR2 as YYEKEE (reference sequence). The CDR3 sequence: CASMARGQETQYF. The CDR3 DNA sequence: TGTGCCAGCATGGCCCGCGGCCAAGAGACCCAGTACTTC.

The chain recombines TRBV12-3 or TRBV12-4 with TRBJ1-1; D is unresolved. V gave up 3 bases and J gave up 8 bases, with 10 bases separating them. CDR3 size: 12 residues. CDR3 sequence: CASSFGGLEAFF. The CDR3 region has the DNA TGTGCCAGCAGTTTCGGAGGGCTGGAAGCTTTCTTT.

This clonotype turned up a few times. The J gene is TRBJ1-1, the V gene TRBV5-1; tentatively, D is TRBD1 (5 bases). The CDR3 sequence is 14 residues long. The V gene's germline CDR1 is SGHRS and CDR2 YFSETQ. V shed 4 bases and J shed 2 bases, with 12 bases lying between them. DNA of the CDR3: TGCGCCAGCAGCCAGTGGGGCGGAAACACTGAAGCTTTCTTT. It codes for CASSQWGGNTEAFF.

The table lists this clonotype with a few counts. The chain uses TRBV15 and TRBJ2-1; 9 bases are a match to TRBD1. This CDR3 has 15 residues. The V and J ends lost 2 bases and 7 bases, in that order; junction bases with no gene match: 6. Germline CDR1 and CDR2: LNHNV and YYDKDF (reference sequence). CDR3 loop: CATSRQTGGWNEQFF. In DNA form, the CDR3 reads TGTGCCACCAGCAGACAAACAGGGGGCTGGAATGAGCAGTTCTTC.

This clonotype was picked up many times. The chain carries TRBV12-3 or TRBV12-4 and TRBJ2-1; no clear D gene. The CDR3 is 15 residues long. The V and J ends lost 1 base and 4 bases respectively, with 11 bases between them. The CDR3 is CASSLGVPSYNEQFF. CDR3 nucleotide sequence: TGTGCCAGCAGTTTAGGGGTTCCCTCTTACAATGAGCAGTTCTTC.

The chain recombines TRBV5-1 with TRBJ2-7; a weak D match, TRBD1 (6 bases). Germline V lookup: CDR1 SGHRS, CDR2 YFSETQ. V was trimmed by 1 base and J by 4 bases, leaving 21 bases between them. This CDR3 is built from 17 residues. DNA of the CDR3: TGCGCCAGCAGCTTGTGGGCTGGGCAGGGGAGTTGGTACGAGCAGTACTTC. Its translation is CASSLWAGQGSWYEQYF.

The rearrangement links TRBV10-3 to TRBJ2-7; 8 bases agree with TRBD2. The V gene's germline CDR1 is ENHRY and CDR2 SYGVKD. The junction had 4 bases not matched to a gene; V was cut back by 6 bases and J by 0 bases. The CDR3 extends over 14 amino acids. The CDR3 protein is CAISGGVLSYEQYF. CDR3 bases: TGTGCCATCAGCGGGGGGGTCCTCTCCTACGAGCAGTACTTC.

This clonotype was recorded at least ten times. CDR3 sequence: CASTERIQETQYF. For the CDR3, the DNA is TGTGCCAGCACTGAGAGAATCCAAGAGACCCAGTACTTC. V and J are TRBV12-3 or TRBV12-4 and TRBJ2-5; D gene ambiguous. The CDR3 is 13 amino acids. Between the trimmed V and J ends, which lost 7 bases and 1 base, there was a span of 10 bases.

The genes are TRBV7-2 and TRBJ2-7, with 8 bases lining up with TRBD1. Trimming took 6 bases from V and 4 from J; bases not matched to a gene: 14. Germline V CDR1 and CDR2: SGHTA, FQGNSA. There are 16 residues in the CDR3. DNA for the CDR3: TGTGCCAGCAGTAAGCCGGGACAGGTGATGGGATACGAGCAGTACTTC. Translation: CASSKPGQVMGYEQYF.

The table lists this clonotype with a few counts. The gene calls are TRBV20-1 and TRBJ2-1; D is perhaps TRBD2 (6 bases). The germline V gene has CDR1 DFQATT and CDR2 SNEGSKA (reference sequence). V shed 2 bases and J shed 3 bases, with 11 bases lying between them. The CDR3 extends over 14 amino acids. The CDR3 DNA reads TGCAGTGCTAGAAGTAGCGGAAGCTACAATGAGCAGTTCTTC. It specifies CSARSSGSYNEQFF.

The rearrangement links TRBV5-1 to TRBJ2-7; TRBD2 aligns across 8 bases. Germline V gene sequence: CDR1 SGHRS, CDR2 YFSETQ. The J segment lost 0 bases and the V segment lost 4 bases, leaving 9 bases of the junction unmatched. The CDR3 consists of 16 residues. The CDR3: CASSIVGGGTSYEQYF. CDR3 DNA sequence: TGCGCCAGCAGCATAGTGGGCGGGGGGACCTCCTACGAGCAGTACTTC. Supplemented by reference TRBV5-1 and TRBJ2-7, the full variable domain reads KAGVTQTPRYLIKTRGQQVTLSCSPISGHRSVSWYQQTPGQGLQFLFEYFSETQRNKGNFPGRFSGRQFSNSRSEMNVSTLELGDSALYLCASSIVGGGTSYEQYFGPGTRLTVT.

The chain carries TRBV4-3 and TRBJ1-2; D uncertain. Germline CDR1 and CDR2: LGHNA and YSLEER. CDR3 length equals 14 residues. The V end was cut by 0 bases, the J end by 8 bases, with 13 bases between. The CDR3: CASSQDVAGSGYTF. In DNA, the CDR3 is TGCGCCAGCAGCCAAGATGTGGCCGGTTCGGGCTACACCTTC.

In its sample, this clonotype was seen many times. V gene TRBV27 combines with J gene TRBJ2-7; perhaps D is TRBD1 or TRBD2 (5 bases each). Germline CDR1 and CDR2: MNHEY and SMNVEV (reference sequence). Trimming shortened V by 5 bases and J by 5 bases, and 16 bases separated the two germline ends. The CDR3 runs to 14 residues. For the CDR3, the DNA is TGTGCCAGCAGTCCCCGCCCAGGGAGTGACGAGCAGTACTTC. As protein: CASSPRPGSDEQYF.

This clonotype appeared many times. The chain recombines TRBV6-1 with TRBJ2-3; D possibly corresponds to TRBD2 (6 bases). The CDR3 runs to 13 residues. Germline CDR1 reads MNHNS; CDR2 reads SASEGT. V was shortened by 7 bases and J by 2 bases, with 10 bases between the two germline ends. The DNA of the CDR3 is TGTGCCAGCAACGGAGGGACCACAGATACGCAGTATTTT. Protein product: CASNGGTTDTQYF.

The sample holds many counts of this clonotype. The rearrangement joins TRBV6-5 to TRBJ1-1; no reliable D call. This CDR3 comprises 12 residues. Germline V gives CDR1 MNHEY, CDR2 SVGAGI. Trimming removed 6 bases at V and 0 bases at J, with 5 bases between. The CDR3 DNA follows: TGTGCCAGCAGCCGCCTGAACACTGAAGCTTTCTTT. This sequence encodes CASSRLNTEAFF.

This clonotype has a handful of counts. This chain joins TRBV7-6 and TRBJ2-1; the match to TRBD1 covers 9 bases. After removal of 5 bases from V and 7 bases from J, the junction contained 9 bases not matched to a gene. The CDR3 extends over 15 amino acids. Germline-derived CDR1 and CDR2 are SGHVS and FNYEAQ. The CDR3 here is CASSPPDRGGNEQFF. The CDR3 nucleotides are TGTGCCAGCAGCCCTCCGGACAGGGGAGGGAATGAGCAGTTCTTC. Combining the CDR3 with reference TRBV7-6 and TRBJ2-1 gives the whole variable domain GAGVSQSPRYKVTKRGQDVALRCDPISGHVSLYWYRQALGQGPEFLTYFNYEAQQDKSGLPNDRFSAERPEGSISTLTIQRTEQRDSAMYRCASSPPDRGGNEQFFGPGTRLTVL.

Remarks on this clonotype: At one end the junction does not follow the germline gene, possibly because of a read error. This chain links TRBV6-2 or TRBV6-3 with TRBJ2-7; TRBD1 might be the D (6 bases). CDR3 length: 12 amino acids. Germline V gives CDR1 MNHEY, CDR2 SVGEGT. Here the CDR3 reads CASSIRDTNRNF. The CDR3 bases are TGTGCCAGCAGTATTCGGGACACCAACAGGAACTTC.

The genes are TRBV12-3 or TRBV12-4 and TRBJ1-5; no clear D. With 1 base removed from V and 6 bases from J, the gap between germline ends came to 10 bases. The CDR3 sequence is 14 residues long. For the CDR3, the DNA is TGTGCCAGCAGTTTAGTCGAGGGCGCTCAGCCCCAGCATTTT. Protein product: CASSLVEGAQPQHF.